These T cell receptor beta chains were read from a single sample in a study of T cell changes during pregnancy in multiple sclerosis. TCRdb's table, derived via immunoSEQ multiplex PCR, lists solely in-frame clones and lacks some. The sample has about 99,000 clones, 92% seen once. The sequencing used peripheral blood, collected after pregnancy. The receptors shown here come from a female donor with multiple sclerosis, enrolled in a pregnancy study. Each CDR3 is given with its conserved first and last residue. Each record gives: V gene, CDR3 protein.

V gene: TRBV29-1
CDR3 protein: CSVEAQVVNEQFF

V gene: TRBV29-1
CDR3 protein: CSVVRGRDRGFDEQYF

V gene: TRBV5-8
CDR3 protein: CASRPFVRDRGPGELFF

V gene: TRBV7-6
CDR3 protein: CASSLGGTGFETQYF

V gene: TRBV20-1
CDR3 protein: CSASLRNEAFF

V gene: TRBV28
CDR3 protein: CASSLEDRAESGYTF

V gene: TRBV5-1
CDR3 protein: CASTFGGPKGNTEAFF

V gene: TRBV11-2
CDR3 protein: CASSVSGGRSTDTQYF

V gene: TRBV6-1
CDR3 protein: CASSEAPLAYEQYF

V gene: TRBV5-8
CDR3 protein: CASRSTGVETQYF

V gene: TRBV7-8
CDR3 protein: CASSRLRGEGLGDTEAFF

V gene: TRBV2
CDR3 protein: CASSVNRAEAGGLNEKLFF

V gene: TRBV7-3
CDR3 protein: CASSLAFGQNTGELFF

V gene: TRBV6-5
CDR3 protein: CASSYSGQGNEKLFF

V gene: TRBV19
CDR3 protein: CASSFLQGTNQPQHF

V gene: TRBV4-1
CDR3 protein: CASSHLGQGDEKLFF

V gene: TRBV27
CDR3 protein: CASSLTGPKNIQYF

V gene: TRBV6-1
CDR3 protein: CASSQRGEKLFF

V gene: TRBV7-6
CDR3 protein: CASSFRGRETQYF

V gene: TRBV2
CDR3 protein: CASSENASGTGPGKLFF

V gene: TRBV7-9
CDR3 protein: CASSLPGNTIYF

V gene: TRBV15
CDR3 protein: CATSRGQSDYGYTF

V gene: TRBV5-6
CDR3 protein: CASSLRLAGGGGYEQYF

V gene: TRBV11-2
CDR3 protein: CASSLELRDIPNPEKLFF

V gene: TRBV6-5
CDR3 protein: CASTQARNQPQHF

V gene: TRBV10-3
CDR3 protein: CAISHGRSLSYGYTF

V gene: TRBV4-2
CDR3 protein: CASSQENSGGSTDTQYF

V gene: TRBV11-2
CDR3 protein: CASSFSGLDRAFF